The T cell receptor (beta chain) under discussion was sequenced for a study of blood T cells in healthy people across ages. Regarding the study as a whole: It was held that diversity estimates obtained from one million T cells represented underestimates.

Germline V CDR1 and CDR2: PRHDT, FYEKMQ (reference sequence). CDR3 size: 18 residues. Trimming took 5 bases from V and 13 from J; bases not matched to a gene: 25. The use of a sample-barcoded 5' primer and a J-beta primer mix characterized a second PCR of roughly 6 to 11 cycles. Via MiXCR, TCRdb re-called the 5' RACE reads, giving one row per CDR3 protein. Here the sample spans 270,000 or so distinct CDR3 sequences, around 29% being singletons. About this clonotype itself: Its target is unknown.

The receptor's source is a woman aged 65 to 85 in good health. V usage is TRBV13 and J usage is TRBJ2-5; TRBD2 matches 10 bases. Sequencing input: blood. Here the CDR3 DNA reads TGTGCCAGCAGCCCAAATGGACTAGCGGTGTCGTCTTCCGAGGGGCTGTACTTC. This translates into CASSPNGLAVSSSEGLYF.